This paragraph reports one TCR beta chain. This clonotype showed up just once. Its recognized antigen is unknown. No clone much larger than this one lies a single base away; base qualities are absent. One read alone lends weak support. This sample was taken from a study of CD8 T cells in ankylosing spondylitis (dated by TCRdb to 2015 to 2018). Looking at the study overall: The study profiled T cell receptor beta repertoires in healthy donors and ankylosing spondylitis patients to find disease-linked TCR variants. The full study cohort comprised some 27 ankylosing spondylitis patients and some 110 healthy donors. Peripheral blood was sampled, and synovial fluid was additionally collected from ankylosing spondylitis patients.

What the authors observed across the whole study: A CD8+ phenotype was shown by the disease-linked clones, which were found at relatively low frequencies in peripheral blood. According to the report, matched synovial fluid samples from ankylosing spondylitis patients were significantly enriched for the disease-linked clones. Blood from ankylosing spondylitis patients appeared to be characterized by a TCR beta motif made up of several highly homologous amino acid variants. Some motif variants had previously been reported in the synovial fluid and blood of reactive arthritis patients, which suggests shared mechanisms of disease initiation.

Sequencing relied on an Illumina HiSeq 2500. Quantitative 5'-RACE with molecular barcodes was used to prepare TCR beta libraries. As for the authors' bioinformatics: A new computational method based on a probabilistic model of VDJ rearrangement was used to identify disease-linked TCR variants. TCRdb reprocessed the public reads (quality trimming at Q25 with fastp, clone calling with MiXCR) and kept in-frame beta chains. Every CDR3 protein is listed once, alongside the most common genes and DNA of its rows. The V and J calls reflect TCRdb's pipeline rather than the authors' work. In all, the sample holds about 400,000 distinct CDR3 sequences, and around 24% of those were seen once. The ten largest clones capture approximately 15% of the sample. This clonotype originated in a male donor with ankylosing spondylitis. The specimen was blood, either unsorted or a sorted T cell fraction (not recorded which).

The DNA sequence is as follows: TGTGCCAGCAGCTCTCTCCGCTATGGCTACACCTTC. It translates to CASSSLRYGYTF. The sequence is built from TRBV7-9 and TRBJ1-2; the D gene is unclear. CDR1 and CDR2 are read off the germline V gene (reference sequence) as SEHNR and FQNEAQ. V loses 4 bases of germline sequence and J loses 4 bases, and the interval between the two ends is 7 bases. CDR3 length: 12 amino acids, cysteine to phenylalanine. Of all the DNA, just the CDR3 is kept, 36 bases in frame from base 1.